This TCR beta chain emerged from a study of T-cell reconstitution after alpha-beta-depleted transplantation in children. Overall study results and limits: Recipient T cells and thymic progenitors that survived were the source of the high TCRbeta diversity seen at day 60 in some patients. Newly generated T cells supplied most T-cell counts and diversity one year post-transplant. Reportedly, roughly two months post-transplant, alpha-beta T cells arose from several hundred expanded graft clones.

On this clonotype: Its specificity is unknown.

Molecular barcoding with unique molecular identifiers was used for the TCRbeta library. From the PCR reads, TCRdb called clonotypes with MiXCR, one entry per CDR3 protein. The sample lists 250,000 to 400,000 distinct CDR3 sequences, 23% occurring once. Material: PBMCs, mostly from graft donor cells, obtained 180 days after TCRalphabeta/CD19-depleted stem cell transplant. The TCR sequence derives from a male patient younger than 18 who had a stem cell transplant for acute lymphoblastic leukemia, so the T cells may come from the graft donor.

The CDR3 loop is CSVVTGPYEQYF. DNA for the CDR3: TGCAGCGTTGTCACAGGACCTTACGAGCAGTACTTC. The rearrangement joins TRBV29-1 to TRBJ2-7; TRBD1 is a possible D gene (5 bases). The V end lost 4 bases, the J end lost 4 bases, and 11 bases lay between the germline ends. The CDR3 totals 12 residues. Germline assignment: CDR1 SQVTM and CDR2 ANQGSEA.